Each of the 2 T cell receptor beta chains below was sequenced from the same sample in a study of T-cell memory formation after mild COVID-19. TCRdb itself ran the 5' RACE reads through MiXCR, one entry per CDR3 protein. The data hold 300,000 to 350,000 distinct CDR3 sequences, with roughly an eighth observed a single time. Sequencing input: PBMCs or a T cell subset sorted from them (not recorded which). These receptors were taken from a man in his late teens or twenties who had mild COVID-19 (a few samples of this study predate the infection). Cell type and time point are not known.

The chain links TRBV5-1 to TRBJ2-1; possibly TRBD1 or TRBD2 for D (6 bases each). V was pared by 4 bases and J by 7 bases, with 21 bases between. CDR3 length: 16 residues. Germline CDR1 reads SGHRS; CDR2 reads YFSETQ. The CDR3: CASSLVLLKGGNEQFF. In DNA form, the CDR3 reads TGCGCCAGCAGCCTGGTCCTTTTGAAGGGGGGTAATGAGCAGTTCTTC. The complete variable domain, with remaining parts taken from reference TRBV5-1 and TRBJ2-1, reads KAGVTQTPRYLIKTRGQQVTLSCSPISGHRSVSWYQQTPGQGLQFLFEYFSETQRNKGNFPGRFSGRQFSNSRSEMNVSTLELGDSALYLCASSLVLLKGGNEQFFGPGTRLTVL.

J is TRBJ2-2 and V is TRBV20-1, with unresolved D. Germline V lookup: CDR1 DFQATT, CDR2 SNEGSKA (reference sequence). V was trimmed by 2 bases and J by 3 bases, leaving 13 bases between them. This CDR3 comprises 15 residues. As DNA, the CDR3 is TGCAGTGCTAGAAACCGGAGTTGGGACACCGGGGAGCTGTTTTTT. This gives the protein CSARNRSWDTGELFF.